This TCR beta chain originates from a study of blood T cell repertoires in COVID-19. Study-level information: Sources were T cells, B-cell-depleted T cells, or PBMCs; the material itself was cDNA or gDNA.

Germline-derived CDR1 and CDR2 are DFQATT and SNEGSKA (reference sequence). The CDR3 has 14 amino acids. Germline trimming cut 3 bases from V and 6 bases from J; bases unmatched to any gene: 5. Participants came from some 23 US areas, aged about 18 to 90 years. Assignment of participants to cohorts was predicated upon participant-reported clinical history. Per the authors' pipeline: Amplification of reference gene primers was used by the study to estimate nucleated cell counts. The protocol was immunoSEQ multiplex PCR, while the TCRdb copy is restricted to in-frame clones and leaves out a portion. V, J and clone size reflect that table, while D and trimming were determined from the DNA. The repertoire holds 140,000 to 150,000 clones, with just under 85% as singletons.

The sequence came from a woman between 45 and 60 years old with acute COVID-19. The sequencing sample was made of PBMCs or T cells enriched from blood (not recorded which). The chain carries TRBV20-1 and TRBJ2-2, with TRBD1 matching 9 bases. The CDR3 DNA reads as TGCAGTGCTAGTGGGACAGGGCTTGCCGGGGAGCTGTTTTTT. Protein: CSASGTGLAGELFF.